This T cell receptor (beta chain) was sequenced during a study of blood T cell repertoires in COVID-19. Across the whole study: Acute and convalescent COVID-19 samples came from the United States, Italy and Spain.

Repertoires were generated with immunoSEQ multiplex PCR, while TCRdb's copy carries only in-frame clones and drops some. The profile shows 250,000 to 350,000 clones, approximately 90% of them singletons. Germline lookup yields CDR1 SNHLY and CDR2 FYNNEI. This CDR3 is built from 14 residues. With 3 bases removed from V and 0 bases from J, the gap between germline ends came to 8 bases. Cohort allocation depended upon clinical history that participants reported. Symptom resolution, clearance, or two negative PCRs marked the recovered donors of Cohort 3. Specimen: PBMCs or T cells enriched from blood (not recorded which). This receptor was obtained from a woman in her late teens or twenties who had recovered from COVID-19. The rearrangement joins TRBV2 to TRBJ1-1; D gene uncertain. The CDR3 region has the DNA TGTGCCAGCAGTGAGCAGTTACTGAACACTGAAGCTTTCTTT. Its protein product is CASSEQLLNTEAFF.